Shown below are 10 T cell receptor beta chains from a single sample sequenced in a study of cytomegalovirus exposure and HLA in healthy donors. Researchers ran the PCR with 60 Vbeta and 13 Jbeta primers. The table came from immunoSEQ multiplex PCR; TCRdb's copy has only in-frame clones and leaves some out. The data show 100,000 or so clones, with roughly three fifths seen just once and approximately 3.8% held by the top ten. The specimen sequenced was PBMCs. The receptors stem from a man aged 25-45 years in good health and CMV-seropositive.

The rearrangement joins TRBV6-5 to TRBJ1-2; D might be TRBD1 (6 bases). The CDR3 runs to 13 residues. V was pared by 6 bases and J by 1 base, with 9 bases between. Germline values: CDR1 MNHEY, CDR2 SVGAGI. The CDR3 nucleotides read TGTGCCAGCAGGAGGGACATTAACTATGGCTACACCTTC. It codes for CASRRDINYGYTF.

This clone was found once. The CDR3 DNA reads TGTGCCAGTAGTAAAGGGACAGGGAACGAGCAGTACTTC. It encodes CASSKGTGNEQYF. The chain combines TRBV19 with TRBJ2-7, with TRBD1 matching 9 bases. V lost 4 bases and J lost 5; bases outside the gene matches: 3. The CDR3 loop spans 13 amino acids. Germline CDR1 reads LNHDA; CDR2 reads SQIVND (reference sequence).

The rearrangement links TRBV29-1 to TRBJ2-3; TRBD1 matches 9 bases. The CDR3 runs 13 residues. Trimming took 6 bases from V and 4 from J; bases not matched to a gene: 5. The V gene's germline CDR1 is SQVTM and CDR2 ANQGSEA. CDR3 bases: TGCAGCGTCTCGACAGGGGGAGCAGATACGCAGTATTTT. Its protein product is CSVSTGGADTQYF.

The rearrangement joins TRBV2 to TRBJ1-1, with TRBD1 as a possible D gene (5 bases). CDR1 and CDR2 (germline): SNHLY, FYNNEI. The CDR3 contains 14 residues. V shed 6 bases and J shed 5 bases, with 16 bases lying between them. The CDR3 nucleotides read TGTGCCAGCAGAAGCTCGGGGCGGGGGACTGAAGCTTTCTTT. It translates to CASRSSGRGTEAFF.

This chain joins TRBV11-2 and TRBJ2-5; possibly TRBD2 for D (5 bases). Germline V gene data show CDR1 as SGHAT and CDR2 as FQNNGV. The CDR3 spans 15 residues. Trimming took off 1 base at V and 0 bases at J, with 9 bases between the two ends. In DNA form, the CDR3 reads TGTGCCAGCAGCTTAGGAGGGCCCAACCAAGAGACCCAGTACTTC. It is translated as CASSLGGPNQETQYF.

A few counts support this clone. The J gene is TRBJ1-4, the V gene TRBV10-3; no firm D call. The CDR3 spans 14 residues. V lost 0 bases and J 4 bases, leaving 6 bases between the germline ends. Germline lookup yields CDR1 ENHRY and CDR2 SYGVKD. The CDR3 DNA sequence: TGTGCCATCAGTGAGTCTGGCAGTAATGAAAAACTGTTTTTT. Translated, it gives CAISESGSNEKLFF.

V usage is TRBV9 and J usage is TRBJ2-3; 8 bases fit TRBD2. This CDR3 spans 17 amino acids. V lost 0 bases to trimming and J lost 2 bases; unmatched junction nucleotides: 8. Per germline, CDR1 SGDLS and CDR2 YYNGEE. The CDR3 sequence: CASSVAKTGGPTDTQYF. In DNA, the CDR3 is TGTGCCAGCAGCGTAGCTAAAACGGGGGGGCCCACAGATACGCAGTATTTT.

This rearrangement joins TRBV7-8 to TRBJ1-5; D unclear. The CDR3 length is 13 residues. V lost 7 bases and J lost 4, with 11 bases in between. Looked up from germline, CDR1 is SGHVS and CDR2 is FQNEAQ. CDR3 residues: CASTGSLNQPQHF. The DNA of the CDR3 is TGTGCCAGCACCGGGTCGTTAAATCAGCCCCAGCATTTT.

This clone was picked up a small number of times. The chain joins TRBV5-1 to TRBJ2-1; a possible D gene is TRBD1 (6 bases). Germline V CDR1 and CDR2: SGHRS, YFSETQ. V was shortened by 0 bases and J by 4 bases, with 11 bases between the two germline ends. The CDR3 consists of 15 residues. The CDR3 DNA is TGCGCCAGCAGCTTGGATGGGGGCCTTTACAATGAGCAGTTCTTC. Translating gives CASSLDGGLYNEQFF.

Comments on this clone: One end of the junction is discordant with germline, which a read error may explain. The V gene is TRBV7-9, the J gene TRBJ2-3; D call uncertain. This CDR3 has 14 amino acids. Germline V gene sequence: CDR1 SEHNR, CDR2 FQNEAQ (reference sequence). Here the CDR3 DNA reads TGTTCCAGCAGCTTAACGGGTAACCCAGATACGCAGTATTTT. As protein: CSSSLTGNPDTQYF.